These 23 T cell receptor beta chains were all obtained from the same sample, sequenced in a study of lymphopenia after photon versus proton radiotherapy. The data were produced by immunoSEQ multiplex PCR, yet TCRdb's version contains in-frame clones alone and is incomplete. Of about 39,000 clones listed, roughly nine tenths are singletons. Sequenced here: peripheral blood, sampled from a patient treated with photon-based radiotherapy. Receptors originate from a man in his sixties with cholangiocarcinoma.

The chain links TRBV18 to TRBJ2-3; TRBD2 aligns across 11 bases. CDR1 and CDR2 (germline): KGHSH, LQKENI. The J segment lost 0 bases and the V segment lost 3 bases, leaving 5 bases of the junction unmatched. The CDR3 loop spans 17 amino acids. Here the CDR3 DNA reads TGTGCCAGCTCACCTACCGGGACTAGCGGTAGCACAGATACGCAGTATTTT. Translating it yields CASSPTGTSGSTDTQYF.

The DNA of the CDR3 is TGTGCCATCAGTGACGGCTATGGCTACACCTTC. Translating gives CAISDGYGYTF. V and J are TRBV10-3 and TRBJ1-2; no definite D call. The CDR3 consists of 11 residues. Trimming cost V 3 bases and J 4 bases, with 3 bases left between them. The germline V gene has CDR1 ENHRY and CDR2 SYGVKD.

The CDR3 sequence: CASSPKGRAMQETQYF. CDR3 DNA: TGTGCCAGCTCACCAAAGGGTAGGGCGATGCAAGAGACCCAGTACTTC. The chain joins TRBV18 to TRBJ2-5, with D unclear. The germline V and J ends were trimmed by 2 bases and 2 bases, with 15 bases remaining between them. This CDR3 comprises 16 residues. From germline, CDR1 is KGHSH and CDR2 LQKENI.

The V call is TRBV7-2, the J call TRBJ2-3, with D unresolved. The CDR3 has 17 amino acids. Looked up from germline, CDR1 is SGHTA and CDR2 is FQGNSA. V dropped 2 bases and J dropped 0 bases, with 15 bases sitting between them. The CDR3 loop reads CASSLFAKVISTDTQYF. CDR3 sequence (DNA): TGTGCCAGCAGCTTATTTGCGAAGGTTATAAGCACAGATACGCAGTATTTT.

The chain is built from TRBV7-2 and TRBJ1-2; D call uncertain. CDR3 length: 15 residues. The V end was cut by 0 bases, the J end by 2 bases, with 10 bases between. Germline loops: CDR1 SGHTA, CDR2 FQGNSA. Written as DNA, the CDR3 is TGTGCCAGCAGCTTAGCGAGGGCAGCAAACTATGGCTACACCTTC. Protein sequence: CASSLARAANYGYTF.

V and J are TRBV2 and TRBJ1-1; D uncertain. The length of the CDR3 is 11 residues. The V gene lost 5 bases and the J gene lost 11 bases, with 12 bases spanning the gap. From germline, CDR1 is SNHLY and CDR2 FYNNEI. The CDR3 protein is CASSPFMGAFF. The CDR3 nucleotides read TGTGCCAGCAGTCCTTTCATGGGGGCTTTCTTT. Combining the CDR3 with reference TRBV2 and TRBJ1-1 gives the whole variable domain EPEVTQTPSHQVTQMGQEVILRCVPISNHLYFYWYRQILGQKVEFLVSFYNNEISEKSEIFDDQFSVERPDGSNFTLKIRSTKLEDSAMYFCASSPFMGAFFGQGTRLTVV.

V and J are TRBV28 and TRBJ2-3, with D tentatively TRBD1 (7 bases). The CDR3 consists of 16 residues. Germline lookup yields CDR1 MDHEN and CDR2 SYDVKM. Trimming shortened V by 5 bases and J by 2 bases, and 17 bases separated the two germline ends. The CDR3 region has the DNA TGTGCCAGCAGTGGCAGACTCAGGGGGGACACAGATACGCAGTATTTT. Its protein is CASSGRLRGDTDTQYF.

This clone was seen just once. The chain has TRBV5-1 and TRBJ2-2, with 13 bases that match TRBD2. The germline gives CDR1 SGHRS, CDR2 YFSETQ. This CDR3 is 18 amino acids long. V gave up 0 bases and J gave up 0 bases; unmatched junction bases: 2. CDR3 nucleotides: TGCGCCAGCAGCTTGGGACTAGCGGGAGGAACGAACACCGGGGAGCTGTTTTTT. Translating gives CASSLGLAGGTNTGELFF.

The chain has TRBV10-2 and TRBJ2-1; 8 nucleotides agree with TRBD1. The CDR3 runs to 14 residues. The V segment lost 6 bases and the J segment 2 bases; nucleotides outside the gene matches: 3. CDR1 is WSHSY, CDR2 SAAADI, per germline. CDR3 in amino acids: CASRGTGPYNEQFF. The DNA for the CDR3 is TGCGCCAGCAGGGGGACAGGACCCTACAATGAGCAGTTCTTC.

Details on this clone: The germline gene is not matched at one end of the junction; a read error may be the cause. CDR3 DNA: TGTGCCAGCAGTTCCCCAGCGGTCGGGAATTTT. Its translation: CASSSPAVGNF. The chain joins TRBV28 to TRBJ2-3; D may be TRBD2 (5 bases). Germline V gives CDR1 MDHEN, CDR2 SYDVKM. The CDR3 extends over 11 amino acids.

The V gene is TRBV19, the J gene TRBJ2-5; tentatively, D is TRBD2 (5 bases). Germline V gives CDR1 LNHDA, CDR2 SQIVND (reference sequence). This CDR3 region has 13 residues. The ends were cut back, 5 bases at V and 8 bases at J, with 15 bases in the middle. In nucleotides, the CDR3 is TGTGCCAGTAGTCTTCAACTACGGGGAACCCAGTACTTC. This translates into CASSLQLRGTQYF.

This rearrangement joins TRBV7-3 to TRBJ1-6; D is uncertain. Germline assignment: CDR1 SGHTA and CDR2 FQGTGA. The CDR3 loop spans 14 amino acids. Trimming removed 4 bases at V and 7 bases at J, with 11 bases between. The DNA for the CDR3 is TGTGCCAGCAGCTCATCGGGCCTGAATTCACCCCTCCACTTT. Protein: CASSSSGLNSPLHF.

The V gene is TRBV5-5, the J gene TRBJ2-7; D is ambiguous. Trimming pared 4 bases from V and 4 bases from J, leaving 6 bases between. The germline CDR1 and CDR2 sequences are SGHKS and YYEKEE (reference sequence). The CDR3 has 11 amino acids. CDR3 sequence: CASSLGYEQYF. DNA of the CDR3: TGTGCCAGCAGCCTCGGTTACGAGCAGTACTTC.

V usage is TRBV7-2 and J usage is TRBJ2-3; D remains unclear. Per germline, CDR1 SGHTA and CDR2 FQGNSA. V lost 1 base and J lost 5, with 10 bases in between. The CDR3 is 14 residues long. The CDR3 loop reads CASSLEGSVDTQYF. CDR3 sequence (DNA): TGTGCCAGCAGCTTAGAGGGTAGTGTAGATACGCAGTATTTT.

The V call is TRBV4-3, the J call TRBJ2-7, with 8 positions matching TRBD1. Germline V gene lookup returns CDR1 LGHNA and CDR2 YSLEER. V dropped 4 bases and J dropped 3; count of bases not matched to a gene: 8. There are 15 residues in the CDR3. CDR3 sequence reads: CASSRDGQGLYEQYF. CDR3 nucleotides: TGCGCCAGCAGCCGAGATGGACAGGGACTCTACGAGCAGTACTTC.

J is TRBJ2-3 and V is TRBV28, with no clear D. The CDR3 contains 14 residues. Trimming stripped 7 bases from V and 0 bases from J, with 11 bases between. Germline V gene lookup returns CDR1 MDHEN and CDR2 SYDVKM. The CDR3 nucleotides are TGTGCCAGCACCCTACCCGGGAGCACAGATACGCAGTATTTT. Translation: CASTLPGSTDTQYF. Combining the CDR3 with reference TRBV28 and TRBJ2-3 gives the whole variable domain DVKVTQSSRYLVKRTGEKVFLECVQDMDHENMFWYRQDPGLGLRLIYFSYDVKMKEKGDIPEGYSVSREKKERFSLILESASTNQTSMYLCASTLPGSTDTQYFGPGTRLTVL.

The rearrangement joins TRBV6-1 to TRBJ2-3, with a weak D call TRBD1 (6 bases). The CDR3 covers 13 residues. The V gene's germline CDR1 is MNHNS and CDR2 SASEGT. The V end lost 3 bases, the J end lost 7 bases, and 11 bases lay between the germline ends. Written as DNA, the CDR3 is TGTGCCAGCAGTGATCCGACAGGCCATACGCAGTATTTT. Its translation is CASSDPTGHTQYF.

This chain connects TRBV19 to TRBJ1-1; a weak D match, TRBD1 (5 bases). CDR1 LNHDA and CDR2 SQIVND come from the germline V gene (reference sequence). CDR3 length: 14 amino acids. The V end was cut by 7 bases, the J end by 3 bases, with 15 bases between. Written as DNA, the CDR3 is TGTGCCAGTACGCCCAGGGTACAGGACACTGAAGCTTTCTTT. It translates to CASTPRVQDTEAFF.

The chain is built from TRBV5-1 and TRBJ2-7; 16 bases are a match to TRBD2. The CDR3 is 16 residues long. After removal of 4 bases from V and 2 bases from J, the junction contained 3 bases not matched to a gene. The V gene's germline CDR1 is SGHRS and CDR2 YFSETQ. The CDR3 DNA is TGCGCCAGCAGCCCCGGGACTAGCGGGAGGGCCTACGAGCAGTACTTC. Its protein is CASSPGTSGRAYEQYF.

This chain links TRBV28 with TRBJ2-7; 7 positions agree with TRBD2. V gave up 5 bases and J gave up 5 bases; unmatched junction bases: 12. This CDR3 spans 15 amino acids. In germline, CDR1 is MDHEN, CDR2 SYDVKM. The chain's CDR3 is CASSPPRGGPNEQYF. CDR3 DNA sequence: TGTGCCAGCAGTCCGCCAAGGGGAGGGCCAAACGAGCAGTACTTC.

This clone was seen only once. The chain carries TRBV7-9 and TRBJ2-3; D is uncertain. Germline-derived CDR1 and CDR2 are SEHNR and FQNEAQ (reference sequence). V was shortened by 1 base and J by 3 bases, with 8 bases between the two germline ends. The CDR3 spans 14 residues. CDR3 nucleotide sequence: TGTGCCAGCAGCTTAGATAGTTGGACAGATACGCAGTATTTT. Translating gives CASSLDSWTDTQYF. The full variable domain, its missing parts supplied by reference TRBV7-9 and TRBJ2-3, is DTGVSQNPRHKITKRGQNVTFRCDPISEHNRLYWYRQTLGQGPEFLTYFQNEAQLEKSRLLSDRFSAERPKGSFSTLEIQRTEQGDSAMYLCASSLDSWTDTQYFGPGTRLTVL.

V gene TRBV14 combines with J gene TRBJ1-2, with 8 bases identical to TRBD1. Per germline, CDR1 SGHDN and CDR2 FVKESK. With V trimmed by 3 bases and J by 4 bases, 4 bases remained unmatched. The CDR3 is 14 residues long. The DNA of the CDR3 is TGTGCCAGCAGCCACGCGGGGACAGGCTATGGCTACACCTTC. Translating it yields CASSHAGTGYGYTF.

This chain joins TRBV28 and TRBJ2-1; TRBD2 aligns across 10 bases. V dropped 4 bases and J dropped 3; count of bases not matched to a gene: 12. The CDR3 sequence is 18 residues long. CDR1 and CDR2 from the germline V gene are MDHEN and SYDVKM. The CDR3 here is CASSSQLAGSNFYNEQFF. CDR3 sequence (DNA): TGTGCCAGCAGTTCACAACTAGCGGGAAGCAACTTCTACAATGAGCAGTTCTTC.